This T cell receptor beta chain is drawn from a study of cytomegalovirus exposure and HLA in healthy donors. This CDR3 is 13 amino acids long. Trimming took off 6 bases at V and 5 bases at J, with 13 bases between the two ends. The V gene's germline CDR1 is LNHDA and CDR2 SQIVND (reference sequence). 60 Vbeta and 13 Jbeta primers were used in PCR. Profiled with immunoSEQ multiplex PCR; TCRdb holds only in-frame clones, not every one. The sample has about 170,000 clones. This sequence joins TRBV19 and TRBJ2-5, with D perhaps TRBD1 (5 bases). The TCR originated in a woman aged 18-30 years in good health and CMV-seropositive. Specimen: PBMCs. The CDR3 DNA sequence: TGTGCCAGTAGGCTGACAGCAGCCGAGACCCAGTACTTC. It codes for CASRLTAAETQYF.